Following are 22 T cell receptor beta chains from one sample sequenced in a study of vaccination and CD4 T cells after COVID-19. Oncomine TCR Beta short-read sequencing was applied to DNA from cultured CD4+ T cells. Using its own MiXCR run on the PCR reads, TCRdb lists one record per CDR3 protein. The data show 17,000 or so distinct CDR3 sequences, approximately 45% seen once. Antigens of these TCRs are unknown. Treatment in this sample: approximately 10-day PBMC culture with coronavirus spike peptide pools or control peptides (ViraFEST assay). The sample was CD4+ T cells from blood, cultured in vitro, taken after SARS-CoV-2 vaccination. The receptors shown here come from a human donor who had recovered from COVID-19.

A few counts support this clonotype. The genes are TRBV20-1 and TRBJ2-3, with 11 bases that match TRBD2. CDR1 DFQATT and CDR2 SNEGSKA come from the germline V gene (reference sequence). V dropped 5 bases and J dropped 14; count of bases not matched to a gene: 6. The CDR3 runs 11 residues. Here the CDR3 reads CSAGASGRPYF. CDR3 nucleotides: TGCAGTGCTGGGGCTAGCGGGAGGCCGTATTTT.

The V call is TRBV30, the J call TRBJ2-5; 7 nucleotides match TRBD2. The CDR3 sequence is 13 residues long. Trimming cost V 2 bases and J 4 bases; bases outside gene matches: 4. Germline values: CDR1 GTSNPN, CDR2 SVGIG (reference sequence). The CDR3, as DNA: TGTGCCTGGAGTAGGGGAGGGAGAGAGACCCAGTACTTC. Translated: CAWSRGGRETQYF.

This clonotype is medium-sized. The rearrangement links TRBV11-3 to TRBJ1-6, with 8 nucleotides matching TRBD1. V was clipped by 0 bases and J by 10 bases; unmatched bases: 11. There are 17 residues in the CDR3. Germline assignment: CDR1 SGHNT and CDR2 YENEEA. The DNA of the CDR3 is TGTGCCAGCAGCTTAGATCCCAGGACAGGGATCAACTCACCCCTCCACTTT. Its translation is CASSLDPRTGINSPLHF.

The rearrangement uses TRBV20-1 and TRBJ1-1; a weak D match, TRBD1 (6 bases). Deletions cut 7 bases from V and 7 bases from J, with 19 bases between. Germline loops: CDR1 DFQATT, CDR2 SNEGSKA (reference sequence). The CDR3 spans 13 residues. This CDR3 reads CSGADGGRSEAFF. CDR3 nucleotides: TGCAGTGGCGCGGACGGGGGGCGGAGTGAAGCTTTCTTT.

This clonotype turned up a few times. The chain has TRBV2 and TRBJ1-5, with D possibly matching TRBD1 (5 bases). CDR3 size: 14 residues. CDR1 SNHLY and CDR2 FYNNEI come from the germline V gene. The V gene lost 8 bases and the J gene lost 0 bases, with 11 bases spanning the gap. CDR3 protein: CASEGEFSNQPQHF. The CDR3 bases are TGTGCCAGCGAAGGGGAATTTAGCAATCAGCCCCAGCATTTT.

In its sample, this clonotype was seen a few times. This rearrangement joins TRBV18 to TRBJ1-2; TRBD1 matches at 9 bases. The CDR3 contains 13 residues. Germline CDR1 KGHSH, CDR2 LQKENI. Trimming removed 2 bases from V and 6 bases from J; junction bases left unmatched: 1. CDR3 protein: CASSPGTGNGYTF. The CDR3 DNA reads as TGTGCCAGCTCACCAGGGACAGGGAATGGCTACACCTTC.

This clonotype has a single count. The chain is built from TRBV20-1 and TRBJ2-7; TRBD2 matches at 12 bases. The CDR3 sequence is 13 residues long. CDR1 is DFQATT and CDR2 is SNEGSKA in the germline V gene (reference sequence). Germline trimming cut 6 bases from V and 6 bases from J; bases unmatched to any gene: 6. CDR3 sequence: CSARTSGTAEQYF. CDR3 nucleotides: TGCAGTGCCCGGACTAGCGGGACCGCCGAGCAGTACTTC.

J is TRBJ2-3 and V is TRBV7-2, with TRBD2 matching 10 bases. This CDR3 is 16 amino acids long. The V gene end was trimmed by 0 bases and the J gene end by 4 bases; junction bases not matched to a gene: 4. Looked up from germline, CDR1 is SGHTA and CDR2 is FQGNSA. CDR3 loop: CASSLALAGVSDTQYF. The CDR3 DNA is TGTGCCAGCAGCTTAGCCCTAGCGGGAGTCTCAGATACGCAGTATTTT.

The chain is built from TRBV6-2 or TRBV6-3 and TRBJ2-5; perhaps TRBD1 as D (6 bases). Trimming removed 6 bases at V and 4 bases at J, with 9 bases between. The germline V gene has CDR1 MNHEY and CDR2 SVGEGT. The length of the CDR3 is 12 residues. The CDR3 nucleotides read TGTGCCAGCAGCGACAGGTTAGAGACCCAGTACTTC. Translated: CASSDRLETQYF.

This clonotype is a singleton in its sample. Written as DNA, the CDR3 is TGTGCCAGCAGCTTTGGACAGGGAAAAGTCAATCAGCCCCAGCATTTT. It specifies CASSFGQGKVNQPQHF. The V call is TRBV5-8, the J call TRBJ1-5; TRBD1 aligns across 8 bases. Trimming at V came to 2 bases and at J to 3 bases, leaving 7 bases not matched to a gene. This CDR3 spans 16 amino acids. Germline CDR1 SGHTS, CDR2 YDEGEE.

The V gene is TRBV11-2, the J gene TRBJ2-7; 8 bases match TRBD2. CDR1 is SGHAT and CDR2 is FQNNGV in the germline V gene. J lost 5 bases, V lost 1 base, and 4 bases had no gene match. The CDR3 loop spans 14 amino acids. For the CDR3, the DNA is TGTGCCAGCAGCTTAGGACTAGCGAGGAACGAGCAGTACTTC. The encoded protein is CASSLGLARNEQYF.

This clonotype occurred a few times. The chain links TRBV7-8 to TRBJ2-1; 7 bases align to TRBD2. Germline lookup yields CDR1 SGHVS and CDR2 FQNEAQ. The CDR3 covers 17 residues. After removal of 6 bases from V and 3 bases from J, the junction contained 14 bases not matched to a gene. The CDR3 loop reads CASRPSGAGRNYNEQFF. The CDR3 nucleotides are TGTGCCAGCAGGCCTAGCGGTGCGGGACGTAACTACAATGAGCAGTTCTTC. The variable domain in full, with the rest retrieved from reference TRBV7-8 and TRBJ2-1, is GAGVSQSPRYKVAKRGQDVALRCDPISGHVSLFWYQQALGQGPEFLTYFQNEAQLDKSGLPSDRFFAERPEGSVSTLKIQRTQQEDSAVYLCASRPSGAGRNYNEQFFGPGTRLTVL.

V is TRBV6-1 and J is TRBJ2-7; TRBD1 might be the D (5 bases). The germline V gene encodes CDR1 MNHNS and CDR2 SASEGT. Trimming left V 3 bases short and J 0 bases short, with 9 bases between. The CDR3 runs to 14 residues. CDR3: CASSERQISYEQYF. The CDR3 bases are TGTGCCAGCAGTGAGAGACAGATCTCCTACGAGCAGTACTTC.

This chain links TRBV20-1 with TRBJ2-7, with D unresolved. Germline lookup yields CDR1 DFQATT and CDR2 SNEGSKA (reference sequence). The CDR3 is 17 residues long. The germline V and J ends were trimmed by 3 bases and 4 bases, with 25 bases remaining between them. Here the CDR3 DNA reads TGCAGTGCTAGGCTTGGCGCGACGCACCAGACGTTTTACGAGCAGTACTTC. Translation gives CSARLGATHQTFYEQYF.

There are a few counts of this clonotype. CDR3 residues: CASGGQGNQPQHF. CDR3 sequence (DNA): TGCGCCAGCGGGGGACAGGGGAATCAGCCCCAGCATTTT. This chain links TRBV4-1 with TRBJ1-5, with 10 bases lining up with TRBD1. CDR3 size: 13 residues. V was clipped by 8 bases and J by 4 bases; unmatched bases: 2. The germline V gene encodes CDR1 MGHRA and CDR2 YSYEKL.

This clonotype was counted between two and nine times. This chain links TRBV7-2 with TRBJ1-1; D ambiguous. Per the germline V gene, CDR1 is SGHTA and CDR2 is FQGNSA. With 2 bases removed from V and 5 bases from J, the gap between germline ends came to 6 bases. The length of the CDR3 is 12 residues. The CDR3 spells CASSLRWTEAFF. The CDR3 DNA sequence: TGTGCCAGCAGCTTACGGTGGACTGAAGCTTTCTTT.

The chain joins TRBV5-1 to TRBJ2-3; no clear D gene. V shed 2 bases and J shed 0 bases, with 10 bases lying between them. CDR3 size: 15 residues. The germline V gene has CDR1 SGHRS and CDR2 YFSETQ. The CDR3 is CASSFGLRSTDTQYF. Here the CDR3 DNA reads TGCGCCAGCAGCTTCGGCCTACGGAGCACAGATACGCAGTATTTT.

The CDR3 region has the DNA TGCAGTGCTAGCCCCCTGCTAGCGGGAGTCTCTGGCTACGAGCAGTACTTC. This gives the protein CSASPLLAGVSGYEQYF. V and J are TRBV20-1 and TRBJ2-7, with 10 bases that match TRBD2. V shed 3 bases and J 3 bases; nucleotides not matched to a gene: 14. The CDR3 is 17 amino acids. Germline values: CDR1 DFQATT, CDR2 SNEGSKA (reference sequence).

The V and J genes are TRBV10-3 and TRBJ1-1, with no clear D. The CDR3 loop spans 13 amino acids. V was shortened by 6 bases and J by 2 bases, with 10 bases between the two germline ends. Germline V gives CDR1 ENHRY, CDR2 SYGVKD. The DNA for the CDR3 is TGTGCCATCAGAGATTCCGGTAACACTGAAGCTTTCTTT. It encodes CAIRDSGNTEAFF.

This clonotype came up a few times. The chain uses TRBV6-1 and TRBJ2-1; D perhaps matches TRBD2 (5 bases). CDR3 size: 14 residues. Germline V lookup: CDR1 MNHNS, CDR2 SASEGT. V was pared by 7 bases and J by 8 bases, with 18 bases between. The CDR3 is CASKRQVEGYEQFF. The CDR3 coding sequence is TGTGCCAGCAAGCGCCAGGTAGAGGGCTATGAGCAGTTCTTC.

The chain joins TRBV19 to TRBJ1-1, with D possibly being TRBD1 (5 bases). The germline gives CDR1 LNHDA, CDR2 SQIVND (reference sequence). CDR3 length: 13 residues. V dropped 3 bases and J dropped 3 bases, with 8 bases sitting between them. The CDR3: CASSITRDTEAFF. CDR3 coding DNA: TGTGCCAGTAGTATCACCAGGGACACTGAAGCTTTCTTT.

This chain connects TRBV7-2 to TRBJ2-1, with 14 bases lining up with TRBD2. The germline V gene has CDR1 SGHTA and CDR2 FQGNSA. The CDR3 covers 16 residues. V shed 4 bases and J 9 bases; nucleotides not matched to a gene: 8. CDR3 residues: CASSSHGTSGRVEQFF. The CDR3 region has the DNA TGTGCCAGCAGCTCCCACGGGACTAGCGGGAGAGTTGAGCAGTTCTTC. The whole variable domain, remainder taken from reference TRBV7-2 and TRBJ2-1, is GAGVSQSPSNKVTEKGKDVELRCDPISGHTALYWYRQSLGQGLEFLIYFQGNSAPDKSGLPSDRFSAERTGGSVSTLTIQRTQQEDSAVYLCASSSHGTSGRVEQFFGPGTRLTVL.